The TCR beta chain described here comes from a study of beta chain features in type 1 diabetes. Study-wide findings and caveats: Type 1 diabetes patients had moderately but significantly shorter TCRB CDR3s in all four CD4+ subsets. Diminished insertions and augmented deletions at VDJ junctions characterized type 1 diabetes patients.

Expressed TCRB transcripts were sequenced after all isolated RNA was converted to cDNA. The method was immunoSEQ multiplex PCR; TCRdb's version includes in-frame clones alone and lacks a portion of them. The sample yields 680,000 or so clones, 13% seen once. In the case of this clone: No antigen is known for it.

The receptor was isolated from a man aged 18 to 29 with type 1 diabetes. Sequenced: naive CD4+ T cells from blood.

CDR3 in DNA: TGTGCCTGGAGTCCCCGCCGGGGGACAGGGGAAACTGAAGCTTTCTTT. It codes for CAWSPRRGTGETEAFF. This sequence joins TRBV30 and TRBJ1-1; 10 positions agree with TRBD1. Germline V gives CDR1 GTSNPN, CDR2 SVGIG (reference sequence). The length of the CDR3 is 16 residues. The trim removed 2 bases at V and 5 bases at J, leaving 11 bases unmatched.